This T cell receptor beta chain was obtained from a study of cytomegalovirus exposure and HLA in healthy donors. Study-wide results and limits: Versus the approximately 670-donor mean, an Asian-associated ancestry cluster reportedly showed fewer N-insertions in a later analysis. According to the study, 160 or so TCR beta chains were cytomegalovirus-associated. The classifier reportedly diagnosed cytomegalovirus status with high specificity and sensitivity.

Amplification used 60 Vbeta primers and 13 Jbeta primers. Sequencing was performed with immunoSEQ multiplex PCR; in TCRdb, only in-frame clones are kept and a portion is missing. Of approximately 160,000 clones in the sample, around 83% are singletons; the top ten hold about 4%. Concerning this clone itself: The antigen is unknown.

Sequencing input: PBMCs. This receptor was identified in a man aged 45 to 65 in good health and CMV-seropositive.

The CDR3 spells CASSVGQGVGYEQYF. The DNA of the CDR3 is TGTGCCAGCAGCGTTGGGCAGGGGGTAGGGTACGAGCAGTACTTC. The chain employs TRBV9 and TRBJ2-7; 7 positions match TRBD1. Germline V gene sequence: CDR1 SGDLS, CDR2 YYNGEE. The CDR3 has 15 amino acids. Unmatched junction bases numbered 9, after V lost 2 bases and J lost 4 bases.